These T cell receptor beta chains were read from a single sample in a study of blood T cell repertoires in COVID-19. The data were produced by immunoSEQ multiplex PCR, yet TCRdb's version contains in-frame clones alone and is incomplete. The table has about 130,000 clones, about four fifths seen once. The source material was peripheral blood. All receptors derive from a human donor in a cohort sampled during active COVID-19. Both conserved end residues are part of each CDR3. The D gene is left open where the match is weak. Some rows mark clone size as missing; the rest say once, few, many or name a class of expanded clone.

-	-	TRBV5-1	TRBJ2-7	16	CASSLVSGRGKDEQYF	TGCGCCAGCAGCTTGGTGTCGGGCAGGGGTAAGGACGAGCAGTACTTC
-	TRBD1	TRBV5-1	TRBJ1-2	16	CASSLPPTGRFYGYTF	TGCGCCAGCAGCTTGCCACCGACAGGGAGGTTCTATGGCTACACCTTC
-	TRBD2	TRBV11-2	TRBJ2-5	14	CASSLGLAGETQYF	TGTGCCAGCAGCTTAGGACTAGCCGGGGAGACCCAGTACTTC
-	TRBD1	TRBV29-1	TRBJ1-2	13	CSVEDPGTGGLKF	TGCAGCGTTGAAGACCCCGGGACAGGGGGTTTGAAATTC
-	-	TRBV27	TRBJ1-1	13	CASSPQGWTEAFF	TGTGCCAGCAGTCCCCAGGGTTGGACTGAAGCTTTCTTT
-	TRBD2	TRBV30	TRBJ2-2	17	CAWSWIAGRANTGELFF	TGTGCCTGGAGTTGGATAGCGGGACGCGCGAACACCGGGGAGCTGTTTTTT
-	TRBD2	TRBV5-1	TRBJ2-1	17	CASSPDTLAGGLNEQFF	TGCGCCAGCAGCCCTGACACGCTAGCGGGGGGGCTCAATGAGCAGTTCTTC
-	-	TRBV7-9	TRBJ2-3	15	CASSSRGGGTDTQYF	TGTGCCAGCAGCTCAAGGGGGGGCGGGACAGATACGCAGTATTTT
-	-	TRBV5-1	TRBJ1-6	15	CASSLAGGKESPLHF	TGCGCCAGCAGCTTGGCCGGGGGGAAGGAGTCACCCCTCCACTTT
-	TRBD2	TRBV27	TRBJ2-3	16	CASSSPRGEGRDTQYF	TGTGCCAGCAGTTCCCCCCGGGGGGAGGGGAGAGATACGCAGTATTTT
-	-	TRBV3-1/TRBV3-2	TRBJ1-6	15	CASSQVPGDNSPLHF	TGTGCCAGCAGCCAAGTCCCAGGGGACAATTCACCCCTCCACTTT
-	-	TRBV7-2	TRBJ1-1	18	CASSLGRAGLRGAGEAFF	TGTGCCAGCAGCTTAGGGCGGGCGGGGCTCCGCGGCGCGGGTGAAGCTTTCTTT
-	-	TRBV7-9	TRBJ1-4	18	CASSLGYRTDTTNEKLFF	TGTGCCAGCAGCTTAGGTTACCGGACAGATACAACTAATGAAAAACTGTTTTTT
many	TRBD2	TRBV6-5	TRBJ2-2	15	CASAGLAGFTGELFF	TGTGCCAGCGCCGGACTAGCGGGTTTCACCGGGGAGCTGTTTTTT
-	-	TRBV5-1	TRBJ1-2	14	CASSLDAQIYGYTF	TGCGCCAGCAGCTTGGACGCACAGATTTATGGCTACACCTTC
-	TRBD1	TRBV6-5	TRBJ1-1	14	CASKGTGENTEAFF	TGTGCCAGCAAGGGTACAGGGGAGAACACTGAAGCTTTCTTT
-	TRBD1	TRBV15	TRBJ1-5	16	CATSRGDREGQQPQHF	TGTGCCACCAGCAGAGGGGACAGGGAAGGTCAACAGCCCCAGCATTTT
-	TRBD1	TRBV4-1	TRBJ1-3	15	CASSQGGTGVDTIYF	TGCGCCAGCAGCCAAGGGGGGACAGGGGTGGACACCATATATTTT
-	-	TRBV19	TRBJ2-1	14	CASSVVGEYNEQFF	TGTGCCAGTAGTGTCGTCGGGGAGTACAATGAGCAGTTCTTC
-	-	TRBV30	TRBJ2-2	14	CAFGGAGNTGELFF	TGTGCCTTTGGGGGGGCGGGCAACACCGGGGAGCTGTTTTTT
-	-	TRBV5-1	TRBJ1-4	14	CASSLEGNYEKLFF	TGCGCCAGCAGCTTGGAGGGGAACTACGAAAAACTGTTTTTT
-	-	TRBV10-3	TRBJ1-1	12	CAIRQLGTEAFF	TGTGCCATCAGACAGCTGGGCACTGAAGCTTTCTTT
-	TRBD2	TRBV6-5	TRBJ2-1	15	CASRPSGGLWNEQFF	TGTGCCAGCAGGCCTAGCGGGGGCCTCTGGAATGAGCAGTTCTTC
-	TRBD1	TRBV5-1	TRBJ2-7	15	CASSEWDSSSYEQYF	TGCGCCAGCAGCGAGTGGGACAGTAGCTCCTACGAGCAGTACTTC
-	-	TRBV5-1	TRBJ1-1	13	CASSLRENTEAFF	TGCGCCAGCAGCTTGCGAGAGAACACTGAAGCTTTCTTT
-	-	TRBV6-5	TRBJ1-5	13	CASVAVSNQPQHF	TGTGCCAGCGTAGCAGTAAGCAATCAGCCCCAGCATTTT
-	-	TRBV28	TRBJ2-2	15	CASSSGQINTGELFF	TGTGCCAGCAGTTCCGGACAGATCAACACCGGGGAGCTGTTTTTT
-	-	TRBV4-2	TRBJ1-1	15	CASSQGQGMNTEAFF	TGTGCCAGCAGCCAAGGTCAGGGGATGAACACTGAAGCTTTCTTT
-	-	TRBV11-2	TRBJ2-7	15	CASSPAPGGAREQYF	TGTGCCAGCAGCCCGGCCCCTGGGGGGGCGAGGGAGCAGTACTTC
-	-	TRBV7-9	TRBJ1-2	14	CASSLLGNRGGYTF	TGTGCCAGCAGCCTCCTGGGGAACCGAGGGGGCTACACCTTC
-	TRBD2	TRBV4-1	TRBJ2-2	19	CASSPRGTSGGTSTGELFF	TGCGCCAGCAGCCCTAGAGGGACTAGCGGGGGGACGAGCACCGGGGAGCTGTTTTTT
-	TRBD1	TRBV3-1/TRBV3-2	TRBJ2-5	15	CASSNEGTGRKTQYF	TGTGCCAGCAGCAACGAGGGGACAGGGAGAAAGACCCAGTACTTC
many	-	TRBV30	TRBJ2-7	13	CAWTAGISYEQYF	TGTGCCTGGACCGCGGGCATTTCCTACGAGCAGTACTTC
-	TRBD2	TRBV4-1	TRBJ2-1	16	CASSQDPAGVRREQFF	TGCGCCAGCAGCCAAGACCCGGCGGGGGTGCGTCGGGAGCAGTTCTTC
-	TRBD2	TRBV10-3	TRBJ2-1	20	CAISDPSLAGITSSYNEQFF	TGTGCCATCAGTGACCCTTCACTAGCGGGGATCACGAGCTCCTACAATGAGCAGTTCTTC
few	-	TRBV5-1	TRBJ1-2	14	CASSLATGLLRRTF	TGCGCCAGCAGCTTGGCGACAGGCCTCTTGAGAAGGACCTTC
-	TRBD2	TRBV5-4	TRBJ2-7	13	CATSGTGGYEQYF	TGTGCCACCTCAGGGACGGGGGGCTACGAGCAGTACTTC
-	-	TRBV2	TRBJ1-2	13	CASSLGAEHGYTF	TGTGCCAGCAGTTTGGGGGCAGAACATGGCTACACCTTC
-	TRBD1	TRBV7-3	TRBJ1-1	14	CASSTGTGATEAFF	TGTGCCAGCAGCACCGGGACAGGGGCCACTGAAGCTTTCTTT
-	-	TRBV5-1	TRBJ2-2	15	CASSVNVGAGGELFF	TGCGCCAGCAGCGTGAATGTCGGCGCGGGCGGGGAGCTGTTTTTT
-	TRBD1	TRBV30	TRBJ1-4	14	CAWTRTGYNEKLFF	TGTGCCTGGACCCGGACAGGCTATAATGAAAAACTGTTTTTT
once	TRBD2	TRBV27	TRBJ2-7	17	CASSRTSGGVSSYEQYF	TGTGCCAGCAGTAGGACTAGCGGGGGGGTGAGCTCCTACGAGCAGTACTTC
-	-	TRBV5-1	TRBJ2-5	13	CASSRDQGETQYF	TGCGCCAGCAGCCGTGACCAGGGCGAGACCCAGTACTTC
-	-	TRBV25-1	TRBJ2-6	17	CASSESQGYPGANVLTF	TGTGCCAGCAGTGAATCCCAGGGGTATCCTGGGGCCAACGTCCTGACTTTC
-	TRBD1	TRBV6-5	TRBJ1-2	14	CASTDRRQGTGYTF	TGTGCCAGCACCGACCGAAGACAGGGCACTGGCTACACCTTC
-	TRBD1	TRBV7-2	TRBJ2-1	15	CASSQGQGAFNEQFF	TGTGCCAGCAGTCAAGGACAGGGTGCTTTCAATGAGCAGTTCTTC
-	-	TRBV6-2/TRBV6-3	TRBJ2-7	15	CASSYGGAGTYEQYF	TGTGCCAGCAGTTACGGAGGGGCCGGGACCTACGAGCAGTACTTC
-	TRBD1	TRBV5-1	TRBJ2-3	16	CASSLLATGEADTQYF	TGCGCCAGCAGCCTCCTCGCAACAGGGGAAGCAGATACGCAGTATTTT
-	TRBD1	TRBV7-9	TRBJ2-2	18	CASSSPPPRQGGTGELFF	TGTGCCAGCAGCTCACCACCCCCCCGACAGGGTGGTACCGGGGAGCTGTTTTTT
-	TRBD1	TRBV6-1	TRBJ2-7	16	CASSGFGTASSYEQYF	TGTGCCAGCAGTGGATTCGGGACAGCAAGCTCCTACGAGCAGTACTTC
-	TRBD1	TRBV6-6	TRBJ1-6	20	CASSRSPLGTAGSYNSPLHF	TGTGCCAGCAGTCGCTCACCCCTCGGGACAGCCGGCTCCTATAATTCACCCCTCCACTTT
many	-	TRBV10-2	TRBJ1-6	16	CASTSRSGNYNSPLHF	TGCGCCAGCACCAGTCGGTCAGGAAACTATAATTCACCCCTCCACTTT
once	-	TRBV15	TRBJ1-2	16	CATSTRRTASNYGYTF	TGTGCCACCTCGACACGACGGACAGCGAGTAACTATGGCTACACCTTC
-	-	TRBV7-8	TRBJ2-7	13	CASSLEKGPEQYF	TGTGCCAGCAGCTTAGAAAAGGGGCCGGAGCAGTACTTC
-	-	TRBV6-6	TRBJ1-4	14	CASSPTGGGEKLFF	TGTGCCAGCAGCCCCACGGGGGGTGGTGAAAAACTGTTTTTT
-	TRBD1	TRBV6-2/TRBV6-3	TRBJ2-1	15	CASSSHGTGLNEQFF	TGTGCCAGCAGCTCACACGGGACAGGGCTGAATGAGCAGTTCTTC
once	TRBD2	TRBV5-1	TRBJ2-7	15	CASSLELRGGLEQYF	TGCGCCAGCAGCTTGGAATTGCGGGGGGGCCTCGAGCAGTACTTC